One sample yielded the 18 T cell receptor beta chains listed below, sequenced in a study of cytomegalovirus exposure and HLA in healthy donors. This PCR relied on a set of 60 Vbeta primers and 13 Jbeta primers. Here immunoSEQ multiplex PCR was the method, and the copy in TCRdb shows in-frame clones only, minus some. This sample has over 150,000 clones; about 84% occur once, and the top ten carry around 4.9%. Sequencing was performed on PBMCs. These receptors were collected from a man aged 18 to 30 in good health and CMV-seronegative.

The chain uses TRBV27 and TRBJ1-1, with TRBD1 as a possible D gene (5 bases). Trimming cost V 6 bases and J 5 bases, with 16 bases left between them. Per germline, CDR1 MNHEY and CDR2 SMNVEV (reference sequence). There are 14 residues in the CDR3. The CDR3 reads CASSKLQVGTEAFF. The CDR3 nucleotides are TGTGCCAGCAGCAAGTTACAGGTGGGGACTGAAGCTTTCTTT.

The genes are TRBV7-2 and TRBJ2-5; 15 bases agree with TRBD2. Germline CDR1 and CDR2: SGHTA and FQGNSA. Trimming removed 4 bases from V and 5 bases from J; junction bases left unmatched: 5. This CDR3 region has 16 residues. CDR3 in amino acids: CASSSGLAGGRETQYF. CDR3 DNA: TGTGCCAGCAGCTCAGGACTAGCGGGAGGGCGGGAGACCCAGTACTTC.

The V and J genes are TRBV7-6 and TRBJ2-1; 13 nucleotides agree with TRBD2. Germline V gives CDR1 SGHVS, CDR2 FNYEAQ. V was clipped by 7 bases and J by 9 bases; unmatched bases: 6. This CDR3 contains 14 residues. The CDR3 here is CASTRLAGGTEQFF. Written as DNA, the CDR3 is TGTGCCAGCACCCGACTAGCGGGGGGCACTGAGCAGTTCTTC.

The J gene is TRBJ2-5, the V gene TRBV5-6, with D maybe TRBD1 (5 bases). The assigned J gene may be wrong: the sequence end matches TRBJ2-7 better. The germline V gene encodes CDR1 SGHDT and CDR2 YYEEEE. This CDR3 has 18 residues. The CDR3 DNA sequence: TGTGCCAGCAGCTCGACCATCTCGCGACAGTCCTTTTCCTACGAGCAGTACTTC. Its protein product is CASSSTISRQSFSYEQYF.

This clone occurred once. This chain joins TRBV5-1 and TRBJ2-7; maybe TRBD2 (6 bases). V lost 0 bases to trimming and J lost 3 bases, with 13 bases between them. Germline CDR1 and CDR2: SGHRS and YFSETQ. The CDR3 is made up of 15 amino acids. The DNA of the CDR3 is TGCGCCAGCAGCTTGGGCGGGGTTCCCATCTACGAGCAGTACTTC. Protein: CASSLGGVPIYEQYF.

The V call is TRBV14, the J call TRBJ1-1; 12 bases align to TRBD1. Germline CDR1 and CDR2: SGHDN and FVKESK. V lost 1 base, J lost 4 bases, and 7 bases stayed unmatched. CDR3 length: 17 residues. The CDR3 region has the DNA TGTGCCAGCAGCCAAGGGACAGGGACAGGGGGCTCCACTGAAGCTTTCTTT. It codes for CASSQGTGTGGSTEAFF.

J is TRBJ1-5 and V is TRBV9, with D tentatively TRBD1 (5 bases). CDR1 is SGDLS and CDR2 is YYNGEE in the germline V gene. The CDR3 is 14 residues long. V lost 2 bases to trimming and J lost 7 bases, with 13 bases between them. This chain's CDR3 is CASSVQGGEQPQHF. Here the CDR3 DNA reads TGTGCCAGCAGCGTGCAGGGAGGCGAGCAGCCCCAGCATTTT.

The chain employs TRBV5-6 and TRBJ2-1, with 10 positions matching TRBD2. This CDR3 comprises 18 residues. The junction had 8 bases not matched to a gene; V was cut back by 0 bases and J by 2 bases. The germline gives CDR1 SGHDT, CDR2 YYEEEE. CDR3 in DNA: TGTGCCAGCAGCTTGGGTCTAGCGGGAGTGTCGACCTACAATGAGCAGTTCTTC. It translates to CASSLGLAGVSTYNEQFF.

This chain uses TRBV7-8 with TRBJ2-1; D perhaps matches TRBD2 (5 bases). The CDR3 length is 15 residues. CDR1 and CDR2 (germline): SGHVS, FQNEAQ. Trimming shortened V by 5 bases and J by 3 bases, and 14 bases separated the two germline ends. This CDR3 is CASSPERLFYNEQFF. The CDR3 nucleotides read TGTGCCAGCAGCCCAGAGCGACTATTCTACAATGAGCAGTTCTTC. Supplemented by reference TRBV7-8 and TRBJ2-1, the full variable domain reads GAGVSQSPRYKVAKRGQDVALRCDPISGHVSLFWYQQALGQGPEFLTYFQNEAQLDKSGLPSDRFFAERPEGSVSTLKIQRTQQEDSAVYLCASSPERLFYNEQFFGPGTRLTVL.

The gene calls are TRBV7-8 and TRBJ1-5; D not certain. The CDR3 loop spans 13 amino acids. V dropped 1 base and J dropped 7 bases, with 8 bases sitting between them. Per the germline V gene, CDR1 is SGHVS and CDR2 is FQNEAQ. CDR3 DNA sequence: TGTGCCAGCAGCTTAGATCGGCGGCAGCCCCAGCATTTT. Its translation is CASSLDRRQPQHF.

V usage is TRBV10-3 and J usage is TRBJ2-2, with TRBD1 matching 7 bases. Germline trimming cut 4 bases from V and 3 bases from J; bases unmatched to any gene: 5. CDR1 is ENHRY, CDR2 SYGVKD, per germline. The CDR3 has 15 amino acids. The CDR3 spells CAISADRTYTGELFF. Here the CDR3 DNA reads TGTGCCATCAGTGCGGACAGGACCTACACCGGGGAGCTGTTTTTT.

J is TRBJ2-5 and V is TRBV28, with D maybe TRBD2 (6 bases). Trimming took 5 bases from V and 3 from J, leaving 10 bases between them. Germline V lookup: CDR1 MDHEN, CDR2 SYDVKM. The CDR3 covers 13 residues. The CDR3 DNA sequence: TGTGCCAGCAGTGACGGAGGGGAAGAGACCCAGTACTTC. Translating it yields CASSDGGEETQYF.

The rearrangement links TRBV25-1 to TRBJ2-2; 12 bases agree with TRBD1. The germline V gene encodes CDR1 MGHDK and CDR2 SYGVNS. Trimming at V came to 4 bases and at J to 7 bases, leaving 10 bases not matched to a gene. The CDR3 runs to 17 residues. CDR3 protein: CASSAKPGTGGNGELFF. DNA of the CDR3: TGTGCCAGCAGTGCAAAACCCGGGACAGGGGGCAACGGGGAGCTGTTTTTT.

This clone was seen a handful of times. The rearrangement joins TRBV7-8 to TRBJ1-3; 9 positions agree with TRBD1. V was clipped by 3 bases and J by 1 base; unmatched bases: 4. Germline V lookup: CDR1 SGHVS, CDR2 FQNEAQ. This CDR3 has 16 amino acids. CDR3 sequence (DNA): TGTGCCAGCAGCTTCAAGGGACAGGGATCTGGAAACACCATATATTTT. It specifies CASSFKGQGSGNTIYF.

The chain combines TRBV19 with TRBJ1-1; the D gene is possibly TRBD1 (5 bases). CDR1 and CDR2 (germline): LNHDA, SQIVND (reference sequence). The CDR3 runs 15 residues. Trimming removed 4 bases from V and 4 bases from J, with 16 bases in between. CDR3 nucleotides: TGTGCCAGTAGTACCTCAGGGATGGTGTTCACTGAAGCTTTCTTT. Its protein is CASSTSGMVFTEAFF. Supplemented by reference TRBV19 and TRBJ1-1, the full variable domain reads DGGITQSPKYLFRKEGQNVTLSCEQNLNHDAMYWYRQDPGQGLRLIYYSQIVNDFQKGDIAEGYSVSREKKESFPLTVTSAQKNPTAFYLCASSTSGMVFTEAFFGQGTRLTVV.

The rearrangement uses TRBV16 and TRBJ2-1; TRBD2 matches at 14 bases. CDR3 size: 17 residues. The germline V gene has CDR1 KGHSY and CDR2 FQNENV. The ends lost 1 base at V and 5 bases at J; junction bases unmatched: 4. The CDR3 reads CASSQFRLAGGNNEQFF. The CDR3 DNA is TGTGCCAGCAGCCAATTTAGACTAGCGGGAGGGAACAATGAGCAGTTCTTC.

This clone occurred once. This rearrangement joins TRBV2 to TRBJ2-1; no firm D call. From germline, CDR1 is SNHLY and CDR2 FYNNEI. This CDR3 has 15 amino acids. V was trimmed by 5 bases and J by 1 base, leaving 12 bases between them. The CDR3 DNA is TGTGCCAGCAGTCCGCGATTCCAATCCTACAATGAGCAGTTCTTC. Amino acid sequence: CASSPRFQSYNEQFF. Based on the CDR3 plus reference TRBV2 and TRBJ2-1, the full variable domain is EPEVTQTPSHQVTQMGQEVILRCVPISNHLYFYWYRQILGQKVEFLVSFYNNEISEKSEIFDDQFSVERPDGSNFTLKIRSTKLEDSAMYFCASSPRFQSYNEQFFGPGTRLTVL.

The J gene is TRBJ2-1, the V gene TRBV4-2, with 10 bases that match TRBD2. The V gene's germline CDR1 is LGHNA and CDR2 YNFKEQ. CDR3 length: 17 amino acids. The V and J ends lost 5 bases and 7 bases, in that order; junction bases with no gene match: 14. CDR3 protein: CASSSLSGTSDGNEQFF. CDR3 DNA: TGTGCCAGCAGCTCACTTTCCGGGACTAGCGACGGAAATGAGCAGTTCTTC.